This T cell receptor (beta chain) was recorded in a study of blood T cell repertoires in COVID-19. Study-level background: Some COVID-19 samples were acute and others convalescent; all came from the United States, Italy and Spain. T cells, B-cell-depleted T cells, or PBMCs provided the cDNA or gDNA that served as material.

In this sample, this clone turned up once. The CDR3 consists of 18 residues. V was clipped by 4 bases and J by 7 bases; unmatched bases: 16. The germline V gene has CDR1 SGHTS and CDR2 YDEGEE. Source study methods: How many nucleated cells were present was estimated from reference gene primer amplification. Clones were sequenced by immunoSEQ multiplex PCR, and TCRdb holds only the in-frame ones, with some missing. The V and J calls and clone size are taken from that table; D and trimming were inferred from the DNA. The sample carries about 200,000 clones, almost 90% recorded once. This TCR came from a man aged 18 to 35 with active or convalescent COVID-19. This sequence joins TRBV5-8 and TRBJ2-1; 11 nucleotides agree with TRBD2. What was sequenced was peripheral blood. The CDR3 coding sequence is TGTGCCAGCAGCGACATTTTCTCGACTAGCGGGAAGTTGAATGAGCAGTTCTTC. Encoded protein: CASSDIFSTSGKLNEQFF.